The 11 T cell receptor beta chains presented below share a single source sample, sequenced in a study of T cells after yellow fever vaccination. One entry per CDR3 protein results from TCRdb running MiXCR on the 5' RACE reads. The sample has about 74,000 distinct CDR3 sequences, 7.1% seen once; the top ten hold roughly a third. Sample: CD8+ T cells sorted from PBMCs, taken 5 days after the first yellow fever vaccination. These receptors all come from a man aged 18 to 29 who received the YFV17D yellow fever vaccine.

The CDR3 DNA follows: TGCGCCAGCAGTTTTGGGGAGATAGACAGGGCCAACACCGGGGAGCTGTTTTTT. Amino acid sequence: CASSFGEIDRANTGELFF. The rearrangement uses TRBV23-1 and TRBJ2-2; 7 nucleotides match TRBD1. TRBV23-1 is recorded as an ORF, its role being uncertain. This CDR3 is 18 amino acids long. J lost 2 bases, V lost 5 bases, and 14 bases had no gene match.

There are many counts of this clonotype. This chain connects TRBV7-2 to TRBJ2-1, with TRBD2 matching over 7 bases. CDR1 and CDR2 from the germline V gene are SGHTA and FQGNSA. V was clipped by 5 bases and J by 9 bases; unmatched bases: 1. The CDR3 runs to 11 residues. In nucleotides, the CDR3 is TGTGCCAGCAGCCCGGGGGGTGAGCAGTTCTTC. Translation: CASSPGGEQFF. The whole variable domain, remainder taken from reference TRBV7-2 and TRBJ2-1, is GAGVSQSPSNKVTEKGKDVELRCDPISGHTALYWYRQSLGQGLEFLIYFQGNSAPDKSGLPSDRFSAERTGGSVSTLTIQRTQQEDSAVYLCASSPGGEQFFGPGTRLTVL.

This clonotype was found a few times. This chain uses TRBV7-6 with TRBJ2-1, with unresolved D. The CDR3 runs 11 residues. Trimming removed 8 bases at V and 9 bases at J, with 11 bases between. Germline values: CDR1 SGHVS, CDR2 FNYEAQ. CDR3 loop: CASRTFREQFF. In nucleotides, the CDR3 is TGTGCCAGCCGCACGTTCCGTGAGCAGTTCTTC.

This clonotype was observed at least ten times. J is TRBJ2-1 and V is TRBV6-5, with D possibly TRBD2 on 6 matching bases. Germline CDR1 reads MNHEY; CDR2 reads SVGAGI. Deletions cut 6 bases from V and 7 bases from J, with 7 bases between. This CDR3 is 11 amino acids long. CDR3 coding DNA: TGTGCCAGCAGGGCGGGGAATGAGCAGTTCTTC. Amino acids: CASRAGNEQFF.

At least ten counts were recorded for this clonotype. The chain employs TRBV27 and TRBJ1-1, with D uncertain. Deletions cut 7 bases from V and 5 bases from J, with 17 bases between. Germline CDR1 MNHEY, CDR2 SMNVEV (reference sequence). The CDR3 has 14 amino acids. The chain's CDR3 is CASNRGSAPTEAFF. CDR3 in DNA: TGTGCCAGCAATCGAGGGTCCGCGCCAACTGAAGCTTTCTTT.

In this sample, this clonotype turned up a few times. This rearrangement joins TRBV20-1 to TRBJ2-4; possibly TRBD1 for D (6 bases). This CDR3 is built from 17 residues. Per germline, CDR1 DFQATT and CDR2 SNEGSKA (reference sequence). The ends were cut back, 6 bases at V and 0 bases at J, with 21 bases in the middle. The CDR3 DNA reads TGCAGTGCCACCTACAATGACAGGAAGATAGCCAAAAACATTCAGTACTTC. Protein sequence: CSATYNDRKIAKNIQYF.

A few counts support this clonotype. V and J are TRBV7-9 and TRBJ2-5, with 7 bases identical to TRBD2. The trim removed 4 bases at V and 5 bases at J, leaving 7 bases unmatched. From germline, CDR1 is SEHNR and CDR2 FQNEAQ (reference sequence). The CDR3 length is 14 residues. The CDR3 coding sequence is TGTGCCAGCAGCTGGGGGGGGATGATCGAGACCCAGTACTTC. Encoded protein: CASSWGGMIETQYF.

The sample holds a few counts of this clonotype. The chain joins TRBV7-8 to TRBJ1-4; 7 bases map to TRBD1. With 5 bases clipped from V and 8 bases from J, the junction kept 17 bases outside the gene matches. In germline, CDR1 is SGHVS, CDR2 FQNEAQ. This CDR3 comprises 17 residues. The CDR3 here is CASSPASRGELMEKLFF. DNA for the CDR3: TGTGCCAGCAGCCCAGCCTCCAGGGGGGAATTGATGGAAAAACTGTTTTTT.

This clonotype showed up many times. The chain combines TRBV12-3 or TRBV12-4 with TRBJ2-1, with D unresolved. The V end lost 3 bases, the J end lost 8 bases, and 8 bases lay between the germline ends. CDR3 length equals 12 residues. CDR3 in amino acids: CASSFRPDEQFF. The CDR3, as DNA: TGTGCCAGCAGTTTTCGGCCGGATGAGCAGTTCTTC.

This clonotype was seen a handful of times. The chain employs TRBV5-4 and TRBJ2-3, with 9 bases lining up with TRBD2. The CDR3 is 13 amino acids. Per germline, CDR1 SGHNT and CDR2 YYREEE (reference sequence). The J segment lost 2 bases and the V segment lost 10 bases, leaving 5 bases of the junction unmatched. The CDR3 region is CACSGGLTDTQYF. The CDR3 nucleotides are TGTGCCTGTAGCGGGGGCCTCACAGATACGCAGTATTTT.

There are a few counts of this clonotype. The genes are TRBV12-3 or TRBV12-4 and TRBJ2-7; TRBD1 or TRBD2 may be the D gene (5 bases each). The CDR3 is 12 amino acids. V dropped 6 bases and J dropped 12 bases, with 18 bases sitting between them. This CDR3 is CASSLGGPGMYF. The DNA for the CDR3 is TGTGCCAGCAGCCTTGGGGGACCTGGGATGTACTTC.